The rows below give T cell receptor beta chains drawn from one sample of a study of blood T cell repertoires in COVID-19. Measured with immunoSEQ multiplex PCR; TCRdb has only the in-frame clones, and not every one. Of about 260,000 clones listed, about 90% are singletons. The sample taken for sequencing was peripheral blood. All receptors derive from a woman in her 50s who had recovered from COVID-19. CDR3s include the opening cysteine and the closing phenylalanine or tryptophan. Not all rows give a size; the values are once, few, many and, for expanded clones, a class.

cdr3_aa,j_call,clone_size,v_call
CASSVGRGGETQYF,TRBJ2-5,-,TRBV9
CASSTYSSGSGNTIYF,TRBJ1-3,few,TRBV19
CASSVGSGGNTEAFF,TRBJ1-1,once,TRBV9
CASSPRGNPTDTQYF,TRBJ2-3,-,TRBV19
CASSQSGGGEQFF,TRBJ2-1,-,TRBV7-2
CASSQGFGTSGSYEQYF,TRBJ2-7,-,TRBV4-1
CASSLADRANEKLFF,TRBJ1-4,-,TRBV7-9
CASKQGLNNEQFF,TRBJ2-1,-,TRBV2
CASSLSLEETQYF,TRBJ2-5,-,TRBV5-6
CASSLGASAPVGGRGYGYTF,TRBJ1-2,-,TRBV5-1
CASSLGTSARGRIGGEQFF,TRBJ2-1,few,TRBV11-2
CASSRAGGAYNEQFF,TRBJ2-1,-,TRBV7-9
CASSLYRAAGEQYF,TRBJ2-7,-,TRBV7-2
CASSFSMGSGGRETQYF,TRBJ2-5,-,TRBV27
CAWSVPIGSLSNQPQHF,TRBJ1-5,-,TRBV30
CASSLADRGEGNQPQHF,TRBJ1-5,-,TRBV5-1
CASSPHDNEQFF,TRBJ2-1,few,TRBV12-3/TRBV12-4
CASSYYQGRYTEAFF,TRBJ1-1,-,TRBV6-5
CASSESGTGYSNQPQHF,TRBJ1-5,-,TRBV6-1
CASSYRKGTGTYEQYF,TRBJ2-7,-,TRBV6-5
CPIQGSIPEAFF,TRBJ1-1,-,TRBV10-1
CASSPGGTEDYGYTF,TRBJ1-2,-,TRBV5-4
CASSWRGTGDSPLHF,TRBJ1-6,-,TRBV5-5
CASSTLRQGEAFF,TRBJ1-1,once,TRBV21-1
CASSSPRDRGDYEQYF,TRBJ2-7,few,TRBV6-5
CASSQRTVSFREDTEAFF,TRBJ1-1,once,TRBV4-2
CASSLAGLEYGYTF,TRBJ1-2,-,TRBV7-2
CASSLRNYEQYF,TRBJ2-7,-,TRBV28
CASSLAAGGRETQYF,TRBJ2-5,-,TRBV7-8
CASSQGRGSKTEAFF,TRBJ1-1,once,TRBV4-2
CASSPTGYEQYF,TRBJ2-7,-,TRBV5-4
CASSLATQGQGNYGYTF,TRBJ1-2,-,TRBV11-2
CASSYSSVWNTEAFF,TRBJ1-1,once,TRBV6-2/TRBV6-3
CASSPTSVGNEQFF,TRBJ2-1,-,TRBV3-1/TRBV3-2
CASSSGQGGLNTEAFF,TRBJ1-1,-,TRBV7-6
CASSPGTWVSTDTQYF,TRBJ2-3,once,TRBV18
CASSFPSGRAQEQFF,TRBJ2-1,-,TRBV5-4
CASSPWGLAGVGRETQYF,TRBJ2-5,-,TRBV7-2
CATGTWGEKLFF,TRBJ1-4,-,TRBV19
CASSAGASGREETQYF,TRBJ2-5,-,TRBV9